The TCR beta chain under discussion was sequenced for a study of cytomegalovirus exposure and HLA in healthy donors (TCRdb year 2017). For the study in its entirety: An earlier analysis of approximately 640 of the donors reported 250 to 350 Gb of sequence data and 100 million to 140 million unique TCR beta sequences from 150 million to 200 million T cells. Genome-wide SNP genotypes for about 60% of the roughly 700 donors were used in a later genetic analysis, which treated that subset as a discovery cohort. Donor age, sex, ethnicity and CMV serostatus were collected together with the repertoire data. Five DR-DQ haplotypes were handled as single units for association and clustering, since linkage in the cohort was strong. The study profiled the T cell repertoires of hundreds of subjects by immunosequencing and related them to cytomegalovirus serostatus. All discovery cohort repertoires had been generated on a single sequencing platform. The number of donors typed differed by locus, with about 629-630 for A, B, C, DRB1 and DQB1, roughly 520 for DQA1, over 600 for DPA1, and about 450 for DPB1. In the later analysis, no new phenotypic data were used to find candidate immune exposures; instead, reliance was placed on TCR beta sequences and their occurrence across donors. Among a few hundred genotyped donors of the cohort, an average of roughly 240,000 unique TCR beta nucleotide sequences were sequenced per donor, about a sixth of them non-productive. About 280 gigabases of sequencing data and approximately 91 million unique TCR sequences made up an early release that covered fewer than 650 HLA-typed donors. An earlier analysis of several hundred of the donors applied high-throughput TCR beta sequencing to assess whether each TCR beta V gene segment acted as functional or pseudogenic. Along with the roughly 700-subject first cohort, a separate validation cohort of over a hundred different subjects was used. To predict cytomegalovirus infection status, the study brought together high-throughput TCR immunosequencing, statistical association of individual TCRs with disease status, and machine learning. Of the 300 to 450 genotyped donors, more than 75% were placed in the genetic ancestry cluster associated with self-reported Caucasian donors. A later analysis re-analyzed previously published TCR beta repertoires from roughly 690 donors and added high-resolution HLA genotyping to study TCR occurrence patterns. Class I and class II HLA loci were covered by the typing at four-digit resolution. The study was designed to test whether signatures of past pathogen exposure could be identified by cataloging public T cell receptors.

The cohort was made up of about 610 healthy bone marrow donors. At the time of sampling, all cohort members were nominally healthy, though unrecorded immune exposures were likely present. The donor tested CMV seronegative, placing the donor among the 300 to 450 seronegative members of the cohort. A peripheral blood sample was collected from each donor, and TCR beta sequencing was performed on peripheral blood mononuclear cells. Genomic DNA was extracted from the blood cell samples with the Qiagen DNeasy Blood Extraction Kit. The CDR3 contains 13 residues, cysteine and phenylalanine counted. Only the CDR3 DNA stays, 39 bases, in frame from base 1. Unmatched junction bases come to 10, with V trimmed by 3 bases and J by 13 bases. Points the paper makes about the study in general: In this cohort, only TCR beta chains were sequenced, and detectable features were limited by the absence of alpha or paired-chain data. Because HLA typing was missing for some donors at each locus, association tests included only the typed subset. A cluster of highly shared sequence variants was judged likely to represent a technical artifact of the sequencing pipeline. Strong co-occurrence of HLA alleles, especially DR and DQ, made assigning TCR associations to individual alleles difficult. A later genetic analysis reported fewer N-insertions in productive TCRs among donors in an Asian-associated ancestry cluster than the approximately 700-donor mean. Linkage disequilibrium might explain the correlated functional status among segregating V segments, but an unknown experimental factor could not be ruled out. In an earlier analysis of approximately 590 of the donors, most TCR beta V segments were observed in productive rearrangements about 87% or about 30% of the time, broadly matching IMGT annotations. The authors suggested that the approach could potentially be generalized to other disease states and immunological phenotypes. A total of 164 TCR beta chains were listed by the study as associated with cytomegalovirus. Sequencing depth was assumed to be roughly uniform across donors in the presence/absence analyses, though that assumption may not hold. Several of the top co-occurrence clusters appeared to be linked to parvovirus B19, influenza, CMV and Epstein-Barr virus, according to a later analysis. A few of the identified cytomegalovirus-associated TCR beta chains were confirmed in vitro to be specific for cytomegalovirus antigens. Most CMV-associated TCR beta chains appeared to be HLA-restricted in a later analysis, and the HLA associations seemed to be driven largely by CMV exposure. Because counts were too low, 15 or so rarely observed V segments, including chromosome 9 orphons, were excluded from the earlier analysis of 587 of the donors. A further reported finding was that TCR beta sequences accurately predicted the HLA-A and HLA-B alleles for most subjects in the first cohort. Some IMGT-functional V segments, including TRBV6-2 and TRBV6-3, could not be told apart with the 87-base-pair reads, so those segments were excluded. A later analysis found that TCR association rates varied across HLA loci, with DRB1 alleles showing the most associated TCRs and HLA-C alleles the fewest. For the cohort, immune exposure information was limited to CMV serostatus. In a later genetic analysis, a missense DCLRE1C variant was associated with V-gene and J-gene trimming of TCR beta chains, and the association was replicated in an independent cohort. A later analysis associated about 17,000 TCR beta sequences with specific HLA alleles at a false discovery rate of 0.05. Cytomegalovirus status was reported to be diagnosed by the classifier with high specificity and sensitivity in both the original and validation cohorts. In a later analysis, HLA-associated TCR beta chains showed more clonal expansion and lower generation probabilities than non-associated chains that were equally common. Across donors, most TCR sequences were observed very rarely, whereas some public TCRs were present in many individuals.

Library preparation was by the immunoSEQ multiplex PCR assay. A mixture of 60 forward primers for TCR Vbeta segments and 13 reverse primers for TCR Jbeta segments was used in the multiplex PCR. A multiplex PCR assay on genomic DNA amplified the CDR3 region of rearranged TCR beta genes. Amplified TCR beta libraries were sequenced as 87-base-pair reads on the Illumina HiSeq System. The authors processed their data as follows. Across the roughly 670 repertoires, a later analysis counted 75 million to 90 million unique TCR beta chains, around 10 million of which were shared by at least two donors. Raw reads were error-corrected and collapsed into unique sequences with a nearest-neighbor algorithm that merged closely related sequences to remove PCR and sequencing errors. Alignment of CDR3 sequences to IMGT reference sequences was used to assign V, D and J gene segments. Each retained sequence needed at least a six-nucleotide match to both a V gene segment and a J gene segment. A rearrangement was called productive if the CDR3 had no stop codons and remained in frame with V and J, and every other rearrangement was called non-productive. Following IMGT convention, CDR3 was defined as the stretch from the second conserved V-encoded cysteine up to the conserved J-encoded phenylalanine. Sequences without an unambiguous match to a single V gene segment were excluded from the earlier analysis of about 600 of the donors. In an earlier analysis of more than 500 of the donors, a V segment was called functional when productive rearrangements were above 56.7%, and segregating when the standard deviation between donors exceeded 5%. A statistical classification framework was built to diagnose cytomegalovirus status from the catalog of TCR beta chain sequences. In a later analysis, V and J genes were assigned by comparing TCR nucleotide sequences against IMGT/GENE-DB human TR gene sequences. In a later analysis, CDR3 sequences and most-parsimonious VDJ recombination scenarios were assigned using the TCRdist pipeline. In a later analysis, every TCR beta chain was defined by the combination of its CDR3 amino acid sequence and its V-gene family, and reads without a unique V-gene family were dropped. As a way to deal with suspected cross-contamination and a sequencing artifact, a later analysis dropped over 550 nucleotide sequences that were highly shared and had low generation probability. A later analysis calculated a clonal expansion index for each public chain from normalized within-repertoire ranks of inferred template counts. In a later analysis, generation probabilities were computed with a VDJ recombination model fitted to out-of-frame rearrangements, and the resulting probabilities were checked against IGoR. A later analysis scored TCR-TCR, TCR-HLA and TCR-CMV co-occurrence with hypergeometric tests, applying a repertoire-size bias correction to TCR pairs. A later analysis estimated false discovery rates by permuting HLA or CMV assignments 20 times. In a later analysis, co-occurring TCRs were grouped using DBSCAN, with TCRdist sequence similarity added in when clustering inside HLA-allele-positive subsets. Repertoires with fewer than 30,000 or more than 120,000 public chains, plus five repertoires with anomalous nucleotide sharing, were excluded from co-occurrence clustering. TCRdb obtained this table from immuneACCESS and retained in-frame rearrangements with V and J assigned. These tables miss some clones; where compared with another copy, unresolved V genes account for less than half of the shortfall, and the remainder is unexplained. The V and J calls and clone size were taken over from that table, and D and trimming were inferred from the DNA. The sample table contains roughly 190,000 clones; only one count was recorded for about 83% of them. The ten biggest clones cover 2.9% of the sample.

A remark on this clone: There is no known antigen for this receptor. Nothing much larger sits one base from this clone, and base qualities are not available.

The V gene is TRBV23-1 and the J gene is TRBJ1-1; TRBD1 agrees with 8 junctional bases. TRBV23-1 is an open reading frame whose function is uncertain. This clonotype was obtained from a female donor in good health and CMV-seronegative. The sample comprised PBMCs. The CDR3 reads as follows: CASSHPGQGTGFF. The nucleotide sequence reads as follows: TGCGCCAGCAGTCACCCTGGACAGGGCACGGGTTTCTTT.